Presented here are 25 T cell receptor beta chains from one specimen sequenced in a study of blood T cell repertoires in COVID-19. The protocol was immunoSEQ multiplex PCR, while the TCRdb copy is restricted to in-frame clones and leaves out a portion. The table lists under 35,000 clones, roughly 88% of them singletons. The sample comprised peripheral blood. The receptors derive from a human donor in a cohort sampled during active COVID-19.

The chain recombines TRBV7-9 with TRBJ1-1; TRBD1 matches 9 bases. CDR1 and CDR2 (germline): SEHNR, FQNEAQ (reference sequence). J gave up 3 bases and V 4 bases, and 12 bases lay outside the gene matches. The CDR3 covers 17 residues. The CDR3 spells CASSSLGQGWGDTEAFF. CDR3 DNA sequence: TGTGCCAGCAGCTCCTTGGGACAGGGATGGGGAGACACTGAAGCTTTCTTT. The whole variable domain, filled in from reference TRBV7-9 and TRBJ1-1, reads DTGVSQNPRHKITKRGQNVTFRCDPISEHNRLYWYRQTLGQGPEFLTYFQNEAQLEKSRLLSDRFSAERPKGSFSTLEIQRTEQGDSAMYLCASSSLGQGWGDTEAFFGQGTRLTVV.

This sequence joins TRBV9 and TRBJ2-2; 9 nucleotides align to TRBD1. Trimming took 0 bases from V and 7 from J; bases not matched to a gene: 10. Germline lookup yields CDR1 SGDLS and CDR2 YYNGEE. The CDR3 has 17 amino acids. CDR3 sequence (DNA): TGTGCCAGCAGCGTAGCTCAACAGGGGGCGCCTATCGGGGAGCTGTTTTTT. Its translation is CASSVAQQGAPIGELFF.

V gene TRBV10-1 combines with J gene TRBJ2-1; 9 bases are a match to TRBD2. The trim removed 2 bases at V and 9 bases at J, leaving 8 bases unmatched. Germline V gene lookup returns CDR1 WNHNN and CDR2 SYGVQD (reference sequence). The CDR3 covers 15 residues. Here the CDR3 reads CASSEKSSGDGEQFF. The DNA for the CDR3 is TGCGCCAGCAGTGAGAAGTCTAGCGGGGACGGTGAGCAGTTCTTC.

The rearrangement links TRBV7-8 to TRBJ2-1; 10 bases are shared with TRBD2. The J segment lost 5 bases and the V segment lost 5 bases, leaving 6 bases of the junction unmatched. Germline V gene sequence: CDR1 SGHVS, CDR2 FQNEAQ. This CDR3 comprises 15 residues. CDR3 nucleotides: TGTGCCAGCAGCCCTCGGACTAGCGGAAACAATGAGCAGTTCTTC. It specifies CASSPRTSGNNEQFF.

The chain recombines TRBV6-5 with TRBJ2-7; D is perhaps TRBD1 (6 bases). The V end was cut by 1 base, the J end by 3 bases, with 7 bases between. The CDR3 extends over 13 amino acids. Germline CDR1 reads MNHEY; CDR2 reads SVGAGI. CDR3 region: CASSYLGGYEQYF. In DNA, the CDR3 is TGTGCCAGCAGTTACTTAGGGGGCTACGAGCAGTACTTC.

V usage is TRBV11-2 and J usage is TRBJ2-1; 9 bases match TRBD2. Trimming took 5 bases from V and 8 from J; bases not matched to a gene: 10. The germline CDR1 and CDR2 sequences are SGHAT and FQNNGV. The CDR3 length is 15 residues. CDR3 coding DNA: TGTGCCAGCAGCCCTGGGGCTAGCGGGGCGGATGAGCAGTTCTTC. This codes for CASSPGASGADEQFF. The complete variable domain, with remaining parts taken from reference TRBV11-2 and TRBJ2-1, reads EAGVAQSPRYKIIEKRQSVAFWCNPISGHATLYWYQQILGQGPKLLIQFQNNGVVDDSQLPKDRFSAERLKGVDSTLKIQPAKLEDSAVYLCASSPGASGADEQFFGPGTRLTVL.

CDR3 amino acids: CASRNNRGLLGPLHF. The CDR3 nucleotides are TGTGCCAGCAGAAATAACAGGGGGCTCCTTGGACCCCTCCACTTT. This chain uses TRBV28 with TRBJ1-6; 9 nucleotides agree with TRBD1. After removal of 6 bases from V and 12 bases from J, the junction contained 12 bases not matched to a gene. CDR1 is MDHEN and CDR2 is SYDVKM in the germline V gene. CDR3 length: 15 residues.

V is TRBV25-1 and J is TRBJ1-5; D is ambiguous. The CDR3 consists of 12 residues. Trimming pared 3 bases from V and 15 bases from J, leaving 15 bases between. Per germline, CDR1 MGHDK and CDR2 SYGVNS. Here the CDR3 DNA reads TGTGCCAGCAGTGAGGACGGGAGCCCCAGGCATTTT. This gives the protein CASSEDGSPRHF.

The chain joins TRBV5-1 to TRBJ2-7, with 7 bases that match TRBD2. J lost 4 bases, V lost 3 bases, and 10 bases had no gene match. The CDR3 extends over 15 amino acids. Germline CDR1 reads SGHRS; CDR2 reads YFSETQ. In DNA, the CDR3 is TGCGCCAGCAGCTGGGGGGAGCGGGGCAGATACGAGCAGTACTTC. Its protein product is CASSWGERGRYEQYF.

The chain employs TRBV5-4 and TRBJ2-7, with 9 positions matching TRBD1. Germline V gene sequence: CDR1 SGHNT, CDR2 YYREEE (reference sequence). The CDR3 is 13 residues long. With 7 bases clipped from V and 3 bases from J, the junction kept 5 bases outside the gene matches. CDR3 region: CASSRDRDYEQYF. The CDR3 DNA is TGTGCCAGCTCCCGGGACAGGGACTACGAGCAGTACTTC.

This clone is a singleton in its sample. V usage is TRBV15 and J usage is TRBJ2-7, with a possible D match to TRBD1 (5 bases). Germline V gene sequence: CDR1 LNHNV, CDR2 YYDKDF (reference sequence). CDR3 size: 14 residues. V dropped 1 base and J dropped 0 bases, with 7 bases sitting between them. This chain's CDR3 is CATSRGRVSYEQYF. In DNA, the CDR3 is TGTGCCACCAGCAGAGGCAGGGTCTCCTACGAGCAGTACTTC.

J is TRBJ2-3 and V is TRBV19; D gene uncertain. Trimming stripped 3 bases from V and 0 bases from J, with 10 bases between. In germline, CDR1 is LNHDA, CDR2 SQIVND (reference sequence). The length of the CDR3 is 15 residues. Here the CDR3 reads CASSISEVSTDTQYF. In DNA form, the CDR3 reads TGTGCCAGTAGTATTTCCGAGGTCAGCACAGATACGCAGTATTTT.

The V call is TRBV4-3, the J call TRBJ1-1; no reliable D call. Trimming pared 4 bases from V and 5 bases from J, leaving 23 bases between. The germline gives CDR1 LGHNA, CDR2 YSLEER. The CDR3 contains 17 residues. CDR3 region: CASSLNRGGRLGTEAFF. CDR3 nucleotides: TGCGCCAGCAGCCTTAACCGGGGAGGGAGGTTAGGGACTGAAGCTTTCTTT.

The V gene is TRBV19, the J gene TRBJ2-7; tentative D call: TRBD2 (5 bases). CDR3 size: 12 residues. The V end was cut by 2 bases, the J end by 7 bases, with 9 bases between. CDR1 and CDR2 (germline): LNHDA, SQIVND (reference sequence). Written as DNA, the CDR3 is TGTGCCAGTAGTATACTCCGCGGGGAGCAGTACTTC. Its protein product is CASSILRGEQYF.

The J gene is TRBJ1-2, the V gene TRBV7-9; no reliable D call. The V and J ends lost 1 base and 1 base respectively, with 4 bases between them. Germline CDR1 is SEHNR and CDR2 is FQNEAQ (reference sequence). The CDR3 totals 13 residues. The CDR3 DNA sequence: TGTGCCAGCAGCTTAGACGGTAACTATGGCTACACCTTC. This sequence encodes CASSLDGNYGYTF.

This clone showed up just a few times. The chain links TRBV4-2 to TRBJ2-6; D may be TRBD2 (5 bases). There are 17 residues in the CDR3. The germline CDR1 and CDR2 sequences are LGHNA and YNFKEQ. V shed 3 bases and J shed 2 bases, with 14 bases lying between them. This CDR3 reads CASSHHDEGTGANVLTF. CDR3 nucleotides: TGTGCCAGCAGCCACCATGACGAGGGAACTGGGGCCAACGTCCTGACTTTC.

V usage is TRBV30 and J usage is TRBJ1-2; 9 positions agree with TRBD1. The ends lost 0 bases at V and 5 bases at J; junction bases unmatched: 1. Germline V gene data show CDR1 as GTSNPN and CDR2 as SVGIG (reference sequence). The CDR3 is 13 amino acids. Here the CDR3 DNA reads TGTGCCTGGAGTGTACAGGGGGCTTATGGCTACACCTTC. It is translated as CAWSVQGAYGYTF.

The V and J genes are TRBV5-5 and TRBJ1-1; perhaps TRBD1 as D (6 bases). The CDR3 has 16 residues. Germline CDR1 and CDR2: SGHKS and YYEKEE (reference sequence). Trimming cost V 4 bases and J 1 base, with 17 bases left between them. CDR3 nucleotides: TGTGCCAGCAGCCAGTCAGGGGATAGGAGGAACACTGAAGCTTTCTTT. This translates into CASSQSGDRRNTEAFF.

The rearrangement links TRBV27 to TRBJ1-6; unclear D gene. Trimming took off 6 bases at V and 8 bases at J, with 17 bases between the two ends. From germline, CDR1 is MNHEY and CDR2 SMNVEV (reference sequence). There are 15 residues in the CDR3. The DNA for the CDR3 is TGTGCCAGCAGCTTGACCCCGACCGGGGATTCACCCCTCCACTTT. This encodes CASSLTPTGDSPLHF.

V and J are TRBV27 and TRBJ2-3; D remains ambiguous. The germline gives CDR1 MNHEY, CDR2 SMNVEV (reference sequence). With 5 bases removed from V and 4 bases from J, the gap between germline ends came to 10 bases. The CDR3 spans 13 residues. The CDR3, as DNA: TGTGCCAGCAGTCCACTTTCCTCAGATACGCAGTATTTT. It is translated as CASSPLSSDTQYF.

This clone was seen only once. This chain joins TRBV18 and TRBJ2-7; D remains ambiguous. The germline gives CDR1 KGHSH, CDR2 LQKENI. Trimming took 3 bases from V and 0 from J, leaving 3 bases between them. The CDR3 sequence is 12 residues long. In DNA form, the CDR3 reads TGTGCCAGCTCACCCCTCTCCTACGAGCAGTACTTC. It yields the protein CASSPLSYEQYF. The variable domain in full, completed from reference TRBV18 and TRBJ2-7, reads NAGVMQNPRHLVRRRGQEARLRCSPMKGHSHVYWYRQLPEEGLKFMVYLQKENIIDESGMPKERFSAEFPKEGPSILRIQQVVRGDSAAYFCASSPLSYEQYFGPGTRLTVT.

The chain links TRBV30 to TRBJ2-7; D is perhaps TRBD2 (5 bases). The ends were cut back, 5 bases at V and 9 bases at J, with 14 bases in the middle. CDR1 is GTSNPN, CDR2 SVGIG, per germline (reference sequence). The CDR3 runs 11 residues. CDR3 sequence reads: CAWERGSRQYF. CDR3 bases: TGTGCCTGGGAGAGAGGGTCTCGGCAGTACTTC.

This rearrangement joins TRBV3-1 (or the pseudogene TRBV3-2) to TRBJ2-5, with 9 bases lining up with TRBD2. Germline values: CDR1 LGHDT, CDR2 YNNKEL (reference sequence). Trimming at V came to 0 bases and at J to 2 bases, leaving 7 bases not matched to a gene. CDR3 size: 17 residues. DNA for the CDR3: TGTGCCAGCAGCCAAGATTTTGTAGCGGGGGATCAAGAGACCCAGTACTTC. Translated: CASSQDFVAGDQETQYF.

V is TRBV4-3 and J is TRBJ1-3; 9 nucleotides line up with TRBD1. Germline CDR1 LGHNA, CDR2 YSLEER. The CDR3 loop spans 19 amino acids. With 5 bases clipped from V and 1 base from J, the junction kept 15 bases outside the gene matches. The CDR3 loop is CASSERPGQGVTSGNTIYF. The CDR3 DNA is TGCGCCAGCAGCGAAAGACCGGGACAGGGTGTTACGTCTGGAAACACCATATATTTT.

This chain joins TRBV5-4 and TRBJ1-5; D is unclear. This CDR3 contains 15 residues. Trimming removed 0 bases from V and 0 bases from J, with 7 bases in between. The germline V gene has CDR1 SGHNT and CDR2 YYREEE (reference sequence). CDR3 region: CASSLGGNSNQPQHF. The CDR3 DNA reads TGTGCCAGCAGCTTGGGCGGAAATAGCAATCAGCCCCAGCATTTT.